A selection of T cell receptor beta chains follows, all from one sample in a study of human T cells and chemical hapten exposure. One entry per CDR3 protein, called by TCRdb with MiXCR from the RACE reads. The sample includes some 350,000 distinct CDR3 sequences, 6% to 8.5% of them seen just once. The specimen was whole blood, collected in connection with sensitization to the hapten diphenylcyclopropenone (DPC). These receptor sequences come from a woman between 18 and 29 years old with alopecia areata. Some clones in this sample may be carry-over from other donors' samples. The CDR3 runs from the conserved cysteine through the conserved F or W. The D gene is left open where the match is weak. Clone size, where shown, is once, few, many, or a class for clones that have expanded.

>TRBJ2-7|TRBV20-1|-|many
TGCAGTGCTGGGGACTACGAGCAGTACTTC
CSAGDYEQYF
>TRBJ1-1|TRBV3-1|-|-
TGTGCCAGCAGCCAAGTAGGTGAAGCTTTCTTT
CASSQVGEAFF
>TRBJ2-1|TRBV12-3/TRBV12-4|TRBD1|many
TGTGCCAGCAGTTTTGGGGACAGGGCGTACAATGAGCAGTTCTTC
CASSFGDRAYNEQFF
>TRBJ1-1|TRBV28|-|few
TGTGCCAGCAGTTCTCGTACTGAAGCTTTCTTT
CASSSRTEAFF
>TRBJ2-1|TRBV11-1|-|-
TGTGCCAGCAGCTTACCCCTTTTGGATGAGCAGTTCTTC
CASSLPLLDEQFF
>TRBJ1-6|TRBV6-6|-|few
TGTGCCAGCAGTTACTCCGGGGACTCACACTCACCCCTCCACTTT
CASSYSGDSHSPLHF
>TRBJ2-3|TRBV7-2|-|-
TGTGCCAGCAGCTTAAGTTTGGGCAGGGGCTTCACAGATACGCAGTATTTT
CASSLSLGRGFTDTQYF
>TRBJ1-3|TRBV7-9|-|-
TGTGCCAGCAGGGGGGAAGGAAACACCATATATTTT
CASRGEGNTIYF
>TRBJ1-1|TRBV7-9|TRBD1|-
TGTGCCAGCAGCCTCTTTGGACAGGGTGAAGCTTTCTTT
CASSLFGQGEAFF
>TRBJ2-3|TRBV6-5|-|few
TGTGCCAGCAGTTCTGTGGATTTCCGCACAGATACGCAGTATTTT
CASSSVDFRTDTQYF
>TRBJ2-2|TRBV2|TRBD2|many
TGTGCCAGCAGTTGGCCTAGCGGGGGGGTACACCCCAACACCGGGGAGCTGTTTTTT
CASSWPSGGVHPNTGELFF
>TRBJ2-7|TRBV4-1|-|many
TGCGCCAGCAGCCAATATACGGGGCTCTACGAGCAGTACTTC
CASSQYTGLYEQYF
>TRBJ2-7|TRBV6-2/TRBV6-3|-|many
TGTGCCAGCAGTCAGCCCGGCGGGGAGCAGTACTTC
CASSQPGGEQYF
>TRBJ1-5|TRBV15|-|few
TGTGCCACCAGCGATCGGGAGACAGGCCTATCTCGGCAGCCCCAGCATTTT
CATSDRETGLSRQPQHF
>TRBJ1-1|TRBV27|-|few
TGTGCCAGCAGTCCCAGGCTCTCCAACACTGAAGCTTTCTTT
CASSPRLSNTEAFF
>TRBJ1-3|TRBV10-3|-|few
TGTGCCATCAGGAAACAGGCCCCTGGAAACACCATATATTTT
CAIRKQAPGNTIYF
>TRBJ2-7|TRBV29-1|-|few
TGCAGCGTTGAAGCGGGGCGTCCCTACGAGCAGTACTTC
CSVEAGRPYEQYF
>TRBJ1-2|TRBV5-1|-|many
TGCGCCAGCAGCCTGCCGGGGGCGCGGGGCTACACCTTC
CASSLPGARGYTF
>TRBJ2-7|TRBV9|TRBD2|-
TGTGCCAGCAGTGAAACCGGGACTACCTCCTACGAGCAGTACTTC
CASSETGTTSYEQYF
>TRBJ2-2|TRBV10-3|TRBD2|many
TGTGCCATGGGGACTAGCGCCGGGGAGCTGTTTTTT
CAMGTSAGELFF
>TRBJ2-4|TRBV20-1|-|many
TGCAGTTACAGCGAGCTCAAAAACATTCAGTACTTC
CSYSELKNIQYF
>TRBJ1-1|TRBV7-2|-|-
TGTGCCAGCAGCTCAAGGCCAAACACTGAAGCTTTCTTT
CASSSRPNTEAFF
>TRBJ2-7|TRBV11-2|-|-
TGTGCCAGCAGCTTACCCCTCAGACCGGACTACGAGCAGTACTTC
CASSLPLRPDYEQYF
>TRBJ2-5|TRBV5-4|TRBD1|few
TGTGCCAGCGGCACAGGGGGCGCTTGGGAGACCCAGTACTTC
CASGTGGAWETQYF
>TRBJ1-5|TRBV12-3/TRBV12-4|TRBD1|many
TGTGCCAGCAGCCACAGGGGTCGCAATCAGCCCCAGCATTTT
CASSHRGRNQPQHF
>TRBJ2-1|TRBV14|TRBD2|many
TGTGCCAGCAGCTGGACTAGCGGGGGGGCCTTGGAGCAGTTCTTC
CASSWTSGGALEQFF
>TRBJ2-2|TRBV6-2/TRBV6-3|-|many
TGTGCCAGCACATACAGGCCAGGCACCGGGGAGCTGTTTTTT
CASTYRPGTGELFF
>TRBJ1-1|TRBV7-9|-|many
TGTGCCAGCAGCTTAGCTGGACAGACTGAAGCTTTCTTT
CASSLAGQTEAFF
>TRBJ1-1|TRBV2|-|-
TGTGCCAGCTTGGGGACCGCTAACACTGAAGCTTTCTTT
CASLGTANTEAFF
>TRBJ2-3|TRBV7-2|-|-
TGTGCCAGCAGCTTAGCGCATACCCACCCCACGACAGATACGCAGTATTTT
CASSLAHTHPTTDTQYF
>TRBJ2-5|TRBV12-3/TRBV12-4|-|many
TGTGCCAGCAGTTTAAACAGGGAAGAGACCCAGTACTTC
CASSLNREETQYF
>TRBJ1-5|TRBV27|TRBD1|few
TGTGCCAGCAGACAGGGGTGGAGCAATCAGCCCCAGCATTTT
CASRQGWSNQPQHF
>TRBJ2-3|TRBV5-6|TRBD2|few
TGTGCCAGCAGAGGCCGGGGGGGCGGAGGAGATACGCAGTATTTT
CASRGRGGGGDTQYF
>TRBJ2-5|TRBV6-1|-|few
TGTGCCAGCAGAACACCAGGAGGCAGAGGCAGGGGCCAAGAGACCCAGTACTTC
CASRTPGGRGRGQETQYF
>TRBJ2-3|TRBV20-1|-|-
TGCAGTGTGCGGATTACCTCGGGCACAGATACGCAGTATTTT
CSVRITSGTDTQYF
>TRBJ2-1|TRBV20-1|-|many
TGCAGTCCCCTGCGACAACCCTTGAATGAGCAGTTCTTC
CSPLRQPLNEQFF
>TRBJ1-1|TRBV7-2|-|few
TGTGCCAGCAGCTTAGTGCAGGGAGGAGCTGAAGCTTTCTTT
CASSLVQGGAEAFF
>TRBJ1-5|TRBV12-3/TRBV12-4|TRBD1|-
TGTGCCAGCAGACCAGGACAGGGTATTAATCAGCCCCAGCATTTT
CASRPGQGINQPQHF
>TRBJ2-1|TRBV7-2|-|few
TGTGCCAGCAGCTTAGCGCATTCGAGGCCCAGCTCCTACAATGAGCAGTTCTTC
CASSLAHSRPSSYNEQFF
>TRBJ1-2|TRBV12-3/TRBV12-4|-|-
TGTGCCAGCAGTTTAATAGCCCCGAGGATGTATGGCTACACCTTC
CASSLIAPRMYGYTF
>TRBJ1-2|TRBV18|-|many
TGTGCCAGCTCACCAGGTCCAGCCCTGGACTATGGCTACACCTTC
CASSPGPALDYGYTF
>TRBJ2-7|TRBV18|TRBD1|few
TGTGCCAGCTCACTGTCCGGGACAGGAGAGCAGTACTTC
CASSLSGTGEQYF
>TRBJ2-1|TRBV12-3/TRBV12-4|-|many
TGTGCCAGCAGTTTCTACCCATCAAGCTCCTACAATGAGCAGTTCTTC
CASSFYPSSSYNEQFF
>TRBJ2-7|TRBV6-5|TRBD1|few
TGTGCCAGCCGGGATGGGGGACAGGGGGCGCGAGAGCAGTACTTC
CASRDGGQGAREQYF
>TRBJ2-5|TRBV6-2/TRBV6-3|-|many
TGTGCCAGCAGTTTGGGGGGTTTCGGCGGGTTGCCTCCAGAGACCCAGTACTTC
CASSLGGFGGLPPETQYF
>TRBJ1-3|TRBV7-6|TRBD1|few
TGTGCCAGCAGCTTACCAGGGGGCAGGGGAAACACCATATATTTT
CASSLPGGRGNTIYF
>TRBJ1-2|TRBV28|-|-
TGTGCCAGCAGTTTAGCCGGGACACATGTCAACTATGGCTACACCTTC
CASSLAGTHVNYGYTF
>TRBJ2-6|TRBV12-3/TRBV12-4|TRBD1|few
TGTGCCAGCAGTTTAGCGAGTGGGACAGCGCGCTCTGGGGCCAACGTCCTGACTTTC
CASSLASGTARSGANVLTF
>TRBJ2-3|TRBV18|TRBD2|many
TGTGCCAGCTCACCTCCGGGACTAGCGGGGACAGATACGCAGTATTTT
CASSPPGLAGTDTQYF
>TRBJ1-5|TRBV6-2/TRBV6-3|-|many
TGTGCCAGCAGTTACGACCACCAGCCCCAGCATTTT
CASSYDHQPQHF
>TRBJ2-1|TRBV4-2|TRBD2|-
TGTGCCAGCAGCCAAGTTGCTCTAGCGGGGTTTAAGTTAGGATACAATGAGCAGTTCTTC
CASSQVALAGFKLGYNEQFF
>TRBJ1-2|TRBV13|TRBD1|many
TGTGCCAGCAGCTTCCGGACAGGGGGAAATGGCTACACCTTC
CASSFRTGGNGYTF
>TRBJ1-2|TRBV20-1|TRBD1|many
TGCAGTGCAGGGACAGGAGGAAACTATGGCTACACCTTC
CSAGTGGNYGYTF
>TRBJ2-3|TRBV7-2|TRBD2|-
TGTGCCAGCAGCATATCTAGCGGGCGTTCCACAGATACGCAGTATTTT
CASSISSGRSTDTQYF